The 10 T cell receptor beta chains reported below all come from one sample, sequenced in a study of control samples from healthy donors and cancer patients. Generated by immunoSEQ multiplex PCR, the TCRdb table keeps only in-frame clones and is missing some. The sample lists about 95,000 clones; around 81% were seen once. Material for sequencing was blood. All receptors come from a man aged 25-45 years in good health.

The chain has TRBV27 and TRBJ1-1, with a weak D call TRBD1 (5 bases). Germline loops: CDR1 MNHEY, CDR2 SMNVEV (reference sequence). The CDR3 is 16 amino acids. Trimming shortened V by 1 base and J by 4 bases, and 16 bases separated the two germline ends. The CDR3 loop reads CASSLFWEAGRTEAFF. CDR3 DNA sequence: TGTGCCAGCAGTTTATTTTGGGAGGCAGGGCGCACTGAAGCTTTCTTT.

The V gene is TRBV5-1, the J gene TRBJ2-3; TRBD2 aligns across 11 bases. The length of the CDR3 is 20 residues. Germline trimming cut 3 bases from V and 2 bases from J; bases unmatched to any gene: 17. From germline, CDR1 is SGHRS and CDR2 YFSETQ. Written as DNA, the CDR3 is TGCGCCAGCAGCTCCCACGGTGGTTCGGGACTAGCGGACTACACAGATACGCAGTATTTT. It yields the protein CASSSHGGSGLADYTDTQYF. The whole variable domain, filled in from reference TRBV5-1 and TRBJ2-3, reads KAGVTQTPRYLIKTRGQQVTLSCSPISGHRSVSWYQQTPGQGLQFLFEYFSETQRNKGNFPGRFSGRQFSNSRSEMNVSTLELGDSALYLCASSSHGGSGLADYTDTQYFGPGTRLTVL.

The chain joins TRBV6-5 to TRBJ1-1; maybe TRBD1 (5 bases). The V end lost 5 bases, the J end lost 7 bases, and 14 bases lay between the germline ends. This CDR3 contains 13 residues. Germline assignment: CDR1 MNHEY and CDR2 SVGAGI. The CDR3, as DNA: TGTGCCAGCAGTCGGGACGGAGGAAATGAAGCTTTCTTT. Its translation: CASSRDGGNEAFF.

The V call is TRBV7-9, the J call TRBJ2-1, with 7 bases lining up with TRBD2. The CDR3 length is 14 residues. V lost 0 bases to trimming and J lost 5 bases; unmatched junction nucleotides: 1. CDR1 and CDR2 (germline): SEHNR, FQNEAQ (reference sequence). CDR3 loop: CASSLAGGNNEQFF. DNA for the CDR3: TGTGCCAGCAGCTTAGCGGGGGGGAACAATGAGCAGTTCTTC.

The V gene is TRBV18, the J gene TRBJ1-5; TRBD1 might be the D (5 bases). The CDR3 totals 15 residues. Deletions cut 4 bases from V and 1 base from J, with 11 bases between. Per the germline V gene, CDR1 is KGHSH and CDR2 is LQKENI. The CDR3 here is CASSLRAGSNQPQHF. The CDR3 nucleotides are TGTGCCAGCTCACTCAGGGCGGGAAGCAATCAGCCCCAGCATTTT.

The chain recombines TRBV11-3 with TRBJ2-1; D remains unclear. Deletions cut 0 bases from V and 8 bases from J, with 8 bases between. This CDR3 has 13 residues. Germline V CDR1 and CDR2: SGHNT, YENEEA. CDR3 residues: CASSLEVNYEQFF. In DNA form, the CDR3 reads TGTGCCAGCAGCTTAGAGGTCAACTATGAGCAGTTCTTC. Looking up the rest from reference TRBV11-3 and TRBJ2-1 gives the full variable domain: EAGVVQSPRYKIIEKKQPVAFWCNPISGHNTLYWYLQNLGQGPELLIRYENEEAVDDSQLPKDRFSAERLKGVDSTLKIQPAELGDSAVYLCASSLEVNYEQFFGPGTRLTVL.

V usage is TRBV7-9 and J usage is TRBJ2-7; D is unclear. The V end was cut by 2 bases, the J end by 6 bases, with 5 bases between. This CDR3 has 11 residues. Per the germline V gene, CDR1 is SEHNR and CDR2 is FQNEAQ (reference sequence). The CDR3 sequence: CASSLPGEQYF. DNA of the CDR3: TGTGCCAGCAGCTTACCTGGCGAGCAGTACTTC.

The chain has TRBV11-2 and TRBJ1-4; TRBD1 is a possible D gene (5 bases). The CDR3 has 16 amino acids. V dropped 2 bases and J dropped 3 bases, with 13 bases sitting between them. Germline V lookup: CDR1 SGHAT, CDR2 FQNNGV. The CDR3 DNA reads as TGTGCCAGCAGCTTAAGGTGGGGCAGGTCTAATGAAAAACTGTTTTTT. As protein: CASSLRWGRSNEKLFF.

This clone was counted once. V usage is TRBV30 and J usage is TRBJ2-2; 11 nucleotides align to TRBD2. Trimming removed 3 bases from V and 1 base from J; junction bases left unmatched: 4. CDR1 and CDR2 (germline): GTSNPN, SVGIG (reference sequence). The CDR3 sequence is 16 residues long. CDR3 nucleotide sequence: TGTGCCTGGAGCCCGGGACTAGCGGTGAACACCGGGGAGCTGTTTTTT. This gives the protein CAWSPGLAVNTGELFF. Drawing the rest from reference TRBV30 and TRBJ2-2, the complete variable domain is SQTIHQWPATLVQPVGSPLSLECTVEGTSNPNLYWYRQAAGRGLQLLFYSVGIGQISSEVPQNLSASRPQDRQFILSSKKLLLSDSGFYLCAWSPGLAVNTGELFFGEGSRLTVL.

The chain links TRBV11-3 to TRBJ2-3; 9 positions agree with TRBD1. In germline, CDR1 is SGHNT, CDR2 YENEEA. The CDR3 is 15 amino acids. With V trimmed by 4 bases and J by 2 bases, 4 bases remained unmatched. The CDR3 reads CASSSRTGDTDTQYF. As DNA, the CDR3 is TGTGCCAGCAGCTCTAGGACAGGGGACACAGATACGCAGTATTTT.